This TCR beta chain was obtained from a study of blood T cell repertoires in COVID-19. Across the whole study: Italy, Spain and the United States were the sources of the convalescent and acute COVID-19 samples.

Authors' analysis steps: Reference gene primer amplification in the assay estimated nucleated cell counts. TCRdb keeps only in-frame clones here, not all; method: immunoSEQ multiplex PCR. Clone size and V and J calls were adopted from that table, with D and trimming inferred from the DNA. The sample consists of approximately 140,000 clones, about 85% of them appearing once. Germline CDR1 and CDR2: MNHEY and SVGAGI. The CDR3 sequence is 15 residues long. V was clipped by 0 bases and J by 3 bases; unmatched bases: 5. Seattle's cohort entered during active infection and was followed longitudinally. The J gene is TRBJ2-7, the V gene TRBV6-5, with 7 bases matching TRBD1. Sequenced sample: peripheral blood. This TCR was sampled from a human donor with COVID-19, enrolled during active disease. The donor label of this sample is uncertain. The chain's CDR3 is CASSYSGQVGYEQYF. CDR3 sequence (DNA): TGTGCCAGCAGTTACTCAGGACAGGTCGGCTACGAGCAGTACTTC.